The rows below give T cell receptor beta chains drawn from one sample of a study of blood T cell repertoires in COVID-19. Profiled with immunoSEQ multiplex PCR; TCRdb holds only in-frame clones, not every one. The table shows 250,000 or so clones, with about 80% occurring only once. The source material was PBMCs or T cells enriched from blood (not recorded which). Every receptor here comes from a man aged 50 or older who had recovered from COVID-19. Each CDR3 is given with its conserved first and last residue. The order of the fields is J gene, clone size, D gene, V gene, CDR3 DNA, CDR3 protein. A D gene is named only where the DNA matches it firmly. Part of the rows lack a size; the others show once, few, many or a class for expanded clones.

>TRBJ1-1|.|TRBD1|TRBV2
TGTGCCAGCAGGCCGGGACAGGGGGCAACTGAAGCTTTCTTT
CASRPGQGATEAFF
>TRBJ2-3|.|.|TRBV7-6
TGTGCCAGCAGCTTACTGGACAGAGAGGCCCTAAGGGCAGATACGCAGTATTTT
CASSLLDREALRADTQYF
>TRBJ2-1|.|.|TRBV10-1
TGCGCCAGCAGTGACTGGAGCCGGGGGGCGGAAAATGAGCAGTTCTTC
CASSDWSRGAENEQFF
>TRBJ2-7|once|.|TRBV6-2/TRBV6-3
TGTGCCAGCAGTTACCGGGAAGACTACGAGCAGTACTTC
CASSYREDYEQYF
>TRBJ2-2|.|TRBD1|TRBV7-3
TGTGCCAGCAGCTGGGGGACGGGGACAGGGACCCTCGGGGAGCTGTTTTTT
CASSWGTGTGTLGELFF
>TRBJ2-5|many|TRBD2|TRBV7-9
TGTGCCAGCAGCGCCCTGGGGCGGGAGGTTGAGACCCAGTACTTC
CASSALGREVETQYF
>TRBJ2-2|.|.|TRBV11-3
TGTGCCAGCAGCGTATCGGTGCACACCGGGGAGCTGTTTTTT
CASSVSVHTGELFF
>TRBJ1-2|.|TRBD1|TRBV10-3
TGTGCCATCACCACCGGACAGGGGGCAAAAGGCTACACCTTC
CAITTGQGAKGYTF
>TRBJ2-7|.|.|TRBV18
TGTGCCAGCTCACCCGGAGGGTACTCCTACGAGCAGTACTTC
CASSPGGYSYEQYF
>TRBJ2-2|.|TRBD2|TRBV24-1
TGTGCCACCAGTGATCCTAGCGGAGGAGCTAACACCGGGGAGCTGTTTTTT
CATSDPSGGANTGELFF
>TRBJ1-1|.|.|TRBV6-2/TRBV6-3
TGTGCCAGCAGTTACGCTTCGGGGATCGAAGCTTTCTTT
CASSYASGIEAFF
>TRBJ2-1|.|TRBD2|TRBV6-2/TRBV6-3
TGTGCCAGCAGTCTTACTAGCGGGAGTTTAAATGAGCAGTTCTTC
CASSLTSGSLNEQFF
>TRBJ2-5|few|TRBD1|TRBV9
TGTGCCACCGACAGGGGAGAGACCCAGTACTTC
CATDRGETQYF
>TRBJ1-3|.|TRBD1|TRBV15
TGTGCCACCAGCAGAGAGAACAGGGGGGTTTCTGGAAACACCATATATTTT
CATSRENRGVSGNTIYF
>TRBJ2-4|.|.|TRBV28
TGTGCCAGCAGTCCCCGCCAGGGCTTGAACATTCAGTACTTC
CASSPRQGLNIQYF
>TRBJ2-3|.|TRBD1|TRBV28
TGTGCCAGCAGTGGACCCGGGACAGGGGGCCACACAGATACGCAGTATTTT
CASSGPGTGGHTDTQYF
>TRBJ1-5|.|TRBD1|TRBV7-2
TGTGCCAGCAGCGGGACAGGGGCCAATCAGCCCCAGCATTTT
CASSGTGANQPQHF
>TRBJ2-6|.|.|TRBV11-1
TGTGCCAGCAGCTTCCGCTCTGGGGCCAACGTCCTGACTTTC
CASSFRSGANVLTF
>TRBJ1-1|.|.|TRBV5-5
TGTGCCAGCAGCTTGGCGGGGAGTGGGACTGAAGCTTTCTTT
CASSLAGSGTEAFF
>TRBJ2-2|.|TRBD2|TRBV12-5
TGTGCTAGTGGTTTGGCCCCTTTTGGGTCGGGGGGCACCGGGGAGCTGTTTTTT
CASGLAPFGSGGTGELFF
>TRBJ1-2|.|.|TRBV6-1
TGTGCCAGCAGTGACCCACTGGAAGAGGAAGCTGGCTACACCTTC
CASSDPLEEEAGYTF
>TRBJ2-1|.|.|TRBV5-6
TGTGCCAGCAGGAGGAAGGGGGTGGATGAGCAGTTCTTC
CASRRKGVDEQFF
>TRBJ1-2|once|TRBD1|TRBV5-1
TGCGCCAGCAGCTTGGCCCAGGGGGCGGGCGGCTACACCTTC
CASSLAQGAGGYTF
>TRBJ2-3|.|TRBD2|TRBV4-2
TGTGCCAGCAGCCAAGATCCCAGCGGGGACTCCACAGATACGCAGTATTTT
CASSQDPSGDSTDTQYF
>TRBJ1-2|.|.|TRBV6-5
TGTGCCAGCAGTTCACCCGTGGCGGGTCCATATGGCTACACCTTC
CASSSPVAGPYGYTF
>TRBJ1-4|.|TRBD1|TRBV30
TGTGCCTGGGGGACAGTCGGAAAACTGTTTTTT
CAWGTVGKLFF
>TRBJ1-2|.|.|TRBV5-4
TGTGCCAGCAGCGGATCGACAGCGTCTAACTATGGCTACACCTTC
CASSGSTASNYGYTF
>TRBJ1-5|.|.|TRBV2
TGTGCCAGCAACCAACGGTATAGCAATCAGCCCCAGCATTTT
CASNQRYSNQPQHF
>TRBJ2-7|once|TRBD1|TRBV7-6
TGTGCCAGCATGGGTCTGGGACAGAACTACGAGCAGTACTTC
CASMGLGQNYEQYF
>TRBJ2-3|.|.|TRBV7-3
TGTGCCAGCAGCCCGGGGGTAACGGGTGCAGATACGCAGTATTTT
CASSPGVTGADTQYF
>TRBJ1-5|few|TRBD1|TRBV7-2
TGTGCCAGCAGCCCCCGGACAGGAGATCAGCCCCAGCATTTT
CASSPRTGDQPQHF
>TRBJ2-1|.|TRBD2|TRBV7-9
TGTGCCAGCAGCCCGCGGGGGGGCCACGACAATGAGCAGTTCTTC
CASSPRGGHDNEQFF
>TRBJ2-3|.|.|TRBV7-9
TGTGCCGATGCAGGGTTAGGAGATACGCAGTATTTT
CADAGLGDTQYF
>TRBJ2-5|few|TRBD1|TRBV2
TGTGCCAGCAGTCGCCCGGGACAGGGTTTCGGAGAGACCCAGTACTTC
CASSRPGQGFGETQYF
>TRBJ2-7|.|TRBD1|TRBV19
TGTGCCAGTAGTATAGCCGCCGGGACAGCAAATCACGAGCAGTACTTC
CASSIAAGTANHEQYF
>TRBJ1-5|.|.|TRBV21-1
TGTGCCAGCAGCAAAAAGGATGCCAGGGGATATAGCAATCAGCCCCAGCATTTT
CASSKKDARGYSNQPQHF
>TRBJ1-1|.|.|TRBV4-1
TGCGCCAGCAGCCAAGCACGAGGCTCCGGAGCTTTCTTT
CASSQARGSGAFF
>TRBJ2-2|once|TRBD1|TRBV18
TGTGCCAGCTCACCGAACCCGACAGGGGCGAGCGGGGAGCTGTTTTTT
CASSPNPTGASGELFF
>TRBJ2-2|.|.|TRBV6-6
TGTGCCAGCAGTTACTCCCCCTCGGGTACCGGGGAGCTGTTTTTT
CASSYSPSGTGELFF
>TRBJ1-5|.|.|TRBV5-5
TGTGCCAGCAGACCGACATTTAGCAATCAGCCCCAGCATTTT
CASRPTFSNQPQHF
>TRBJ1-3|.|.|TRBV6-1
TGTGCCAGCAGTGAATCGCGTTTCTCTGGAAACACCATATATTTT
CASSESRFSGNTIYF
>TRBJ2-4|few|TRBD1|TRBV19
TGTGCCAGTAGTCCAACTGGACAGGTAGCCAAAAACATTCAGTACTTC
CASSPTGQVAKNIQYF
>TRBJ2-5|.|TRBD1|TRBV3-1/TRBV3-2
TGTGCCAGCAGCCTCGGGACAGCGTACCAAGAGACCCAGTACTTC
CASSLGTAYQETQYF
>TRBJ1-4|.|.|TRBV25-1
TGTGCCAGCAGTGAAAGCCCCGGCGGGGCAGGCCTAAATGAAAAACTGTTTTTT
CASSESPGGAGLNEKLFF
>TRBJ1-5|.|.|TRBV2
TGTGCCAGCAGACCCGGGACAACGGGTCAGCCCCAGCATTTT
CASRPGTTGQPQHF
>TRBJ2-2|.|.|TRBV3-1/TRBV3-2
TGTGCCAGCAGCGCACGGACGGCCGGGAATTTCGGCGGGGAGCTGTTTTTT
CASSARTAGNFGGELFF
>TRBJ1-1|.|.|TRBV28
TGTGCCAGCAGTCTACCGACAGGCACTCATCTTGAAGCTTTCTTT
CASSLPTGTHLEAFF
>TRBJ2-3|.|.|TRBV19
TGTGCCAGTAGTTTCTACCGGGACACCCGGGGAGATACGCAGTATTTT
CASSFYRDTRGDTQYF
>TRBJ2-5|.|TRBD2|TRBV27
TGTGCCAGCAGTTTATTTGCTAGCGGAAAAGAGACCCAGTACTTC
CASSLFASGKETQYF
>TRBJ2-1|.|TRBD2|TRBV15
TGTGCCACCAGCAGAGCTAGCGGGGGAATGAATGAGCAGTTCTTC
CATSRASGGMNEQFF
>TRBJ1-1|.|.|TRBV11-3
TGTGCCAGCAGCTTTGAACGGAGGAACACTGAAGCTTTCTTT
CASSFERRNTEAFF
>TRBJ1-1|.|.|TRBV10-3
TGTGCCATCAGTGTATCTACAGGAGTGAACACTGAAGCTTTCTTT
CAISVSTGVNTEAFF
>TRBJ1-2|.|.|TRBV30
TGTGCCAACACAGGGAACTATGGCTACACCTTC
CANTGNYGYTF